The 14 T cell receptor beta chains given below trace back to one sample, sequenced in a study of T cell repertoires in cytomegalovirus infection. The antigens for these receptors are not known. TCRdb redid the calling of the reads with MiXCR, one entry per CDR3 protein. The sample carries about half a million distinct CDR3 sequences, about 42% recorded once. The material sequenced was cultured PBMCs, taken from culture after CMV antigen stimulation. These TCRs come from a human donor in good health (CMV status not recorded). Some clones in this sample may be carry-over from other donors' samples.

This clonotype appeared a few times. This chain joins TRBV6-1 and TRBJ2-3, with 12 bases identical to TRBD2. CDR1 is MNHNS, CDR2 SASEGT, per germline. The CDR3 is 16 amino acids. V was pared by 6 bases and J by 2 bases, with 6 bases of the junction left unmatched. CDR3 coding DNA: TGTGCCAGCAGCCGCGGGACTAGCGGGTACACAGATACGCAGTATTTT. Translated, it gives CASSRGTSGYTDTQYF.

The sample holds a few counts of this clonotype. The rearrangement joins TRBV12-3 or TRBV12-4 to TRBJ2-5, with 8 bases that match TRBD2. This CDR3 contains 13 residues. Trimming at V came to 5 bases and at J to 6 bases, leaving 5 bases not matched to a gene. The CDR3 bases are TGTGCCAGCAGTCGGGAGGGCCGGAAGACCCAGTACTTC. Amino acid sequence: CASSREGRKTQYF.

The CDR3 DNA sequence: TGTGCCAGCAGTGGGGCAGTACAAGAGACCCAGTACTTC. The encoded protein is CASSGAVQETQYF. The rearrangement joins TRBV6-1 to TRBJ2-5; D is unresolved. Germline CDR1 and CDR2: MNHNS and SASEGT. The V end lost 4 bases, the J end lost 2 bases, and 8 bases lay between the germline ends. This CDR3 has 13 residues.

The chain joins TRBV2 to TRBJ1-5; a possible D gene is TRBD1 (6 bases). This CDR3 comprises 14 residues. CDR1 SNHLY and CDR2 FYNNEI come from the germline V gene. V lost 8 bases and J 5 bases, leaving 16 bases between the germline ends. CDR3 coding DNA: TGTGCCAGCGAGGTCGGAACAGGGCATCAGCCCCAGCATTTT. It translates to CASEVGTGHQPQHF.

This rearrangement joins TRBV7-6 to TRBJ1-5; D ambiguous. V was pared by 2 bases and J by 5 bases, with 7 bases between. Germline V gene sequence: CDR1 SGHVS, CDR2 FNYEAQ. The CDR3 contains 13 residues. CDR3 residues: CASSLKGYQPQHF. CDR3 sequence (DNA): TGTGCCAGCAGCTTAAAAGGTTATCAGCCCCAGCATTTT.

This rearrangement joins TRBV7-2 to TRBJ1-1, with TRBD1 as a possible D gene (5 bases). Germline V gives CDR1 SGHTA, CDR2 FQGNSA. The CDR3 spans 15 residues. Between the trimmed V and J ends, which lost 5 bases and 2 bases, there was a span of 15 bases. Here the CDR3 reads CASSPSWTINTEAFF. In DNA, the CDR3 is TGTGCCAGCAGCCCGTCCTGGACAATTAACACTGAAGCTTTCTTT.

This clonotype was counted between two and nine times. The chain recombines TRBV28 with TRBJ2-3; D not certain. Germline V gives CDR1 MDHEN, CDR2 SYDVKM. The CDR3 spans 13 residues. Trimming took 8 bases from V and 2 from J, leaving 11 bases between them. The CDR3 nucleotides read TGTGCCAGCCACCGCCCTCTCACAGATACGCAGTATTTT. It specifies CASHRPLTDTQYF.

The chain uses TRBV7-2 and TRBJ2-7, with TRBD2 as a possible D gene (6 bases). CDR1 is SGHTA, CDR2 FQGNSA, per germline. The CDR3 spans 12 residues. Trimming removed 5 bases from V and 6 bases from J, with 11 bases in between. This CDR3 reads CASSRAGSEQYF. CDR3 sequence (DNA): TGTGCCAGCAGCCGAGCCGGGAGCGAGCAGTACTTC.

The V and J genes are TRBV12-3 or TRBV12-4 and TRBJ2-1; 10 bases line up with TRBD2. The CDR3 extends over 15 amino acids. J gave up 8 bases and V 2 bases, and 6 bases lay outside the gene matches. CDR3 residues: CASSLSGGAYYEQFF. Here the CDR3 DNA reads TGTGCCAGCAGTTTAAGCGGGGGGGCCTATTATGAGCAGTTCTTC.

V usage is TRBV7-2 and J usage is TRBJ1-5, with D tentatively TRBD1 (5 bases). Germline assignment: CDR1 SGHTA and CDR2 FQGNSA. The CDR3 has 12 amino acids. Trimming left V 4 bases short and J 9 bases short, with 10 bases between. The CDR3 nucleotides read TGTGCCAGCAGCTCCCCGCAGGGGCCCCAGCATTTT. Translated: CASSSPQGPQHF.

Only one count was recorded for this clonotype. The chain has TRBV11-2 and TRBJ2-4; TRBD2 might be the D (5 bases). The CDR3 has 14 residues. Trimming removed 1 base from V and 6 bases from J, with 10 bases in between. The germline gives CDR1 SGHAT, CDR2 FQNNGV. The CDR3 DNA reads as TGTGCCAGCAGCTTAGCTCGGGGTAGAAACATTCAGTACTTC. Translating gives CASSLARGRNIQYF.

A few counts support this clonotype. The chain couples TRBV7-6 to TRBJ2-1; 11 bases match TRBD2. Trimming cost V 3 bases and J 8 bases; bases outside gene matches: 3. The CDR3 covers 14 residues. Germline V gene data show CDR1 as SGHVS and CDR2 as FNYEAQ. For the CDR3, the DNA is TGTGCCAGCAGCTTTCCGGGACTAGCGGATGAGCAGTTCTTC. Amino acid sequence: CASSFPGLADEQFF. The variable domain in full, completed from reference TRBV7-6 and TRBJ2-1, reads GAGVSQSPRYKVTKRGQDVALRCDPISGHVSLYWYRQALGQGPEFLTYFNYEAQQDKSGLPNDRFSAERPEGSISTLTIQRTEQRDSAMYRCASSFPGLADEQFFGPGTRLTVL.

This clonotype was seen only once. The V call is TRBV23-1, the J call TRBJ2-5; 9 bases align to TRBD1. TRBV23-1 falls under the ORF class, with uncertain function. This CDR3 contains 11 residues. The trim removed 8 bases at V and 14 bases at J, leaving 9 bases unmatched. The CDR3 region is CASGPGQGYYF. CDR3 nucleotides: TGCGCCAGCGGACCGGGACAGGGATACTACTTC.

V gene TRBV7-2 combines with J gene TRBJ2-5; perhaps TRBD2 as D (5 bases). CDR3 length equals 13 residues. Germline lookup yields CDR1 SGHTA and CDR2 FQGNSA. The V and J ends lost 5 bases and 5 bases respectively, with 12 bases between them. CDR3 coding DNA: TGTGCCAGCAGCCCCCCTAGCTCGGAGACCCAGTACTTC. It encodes CASSPPSSETQYF.